This T cell receptor (beta chain) was observed in a study of cytomegalovirus exposure and HLA in healthy donors. Remarks on this clone: Its cognate antigen is unknown.

With 60 Vbeta and 13 Jbeta primers, the PCR was carried out. Here immunoSEQ multiplex PCR was the method, and the copy in TCRdb shows in-frame clones only, minus some. The sample records about 130,000 clones, 80% being singletons. Study results and caveats: Presence/absence analyses assumed roughly uniform sequencing depth across donors.

Source material: PBMCs. The sequence came from a man in his thirties or forties in good health and CMV-seronegative.

The CDR3, as DNA: TGTGCCTGGAGTCTTGGCCTTAGCTCGCAGCCCCAGCATTTT. Residues: CAWSLGLSSQPQHF. The chain combines TRBV30 with TRBJ1-5; unclear D gene. The CDR3 totals 14 residues. Germline V lookup: CDR1 GTSNPN, CDR2 SVGIG (reference sequence). V gave up 2 bases and J gave up 7 bases, with 15 bases separating them.